These 4 T cell receptor beta chains came from one sample sequenced in a study of early T cells in non-severe SARS-CoV-2 infection. MiXCR, applied by TCRdb to the 5' RACE reads, yields one record per CDR3 protein. The sample has approximately 76,000 distinct CDR3 sequences, over 10% seen once; the top ten hold about 2.7%. Sequenced material: whole blood. The source of these receptors is an adult who was a healthcare worker with PCR-confirmed SARS-CoV-2 infection or an uninfected control (not recorded which).

The sample holds many counts of this clonotype. The V call is TRBV10-3, the J call TRBJ2-1; 10 bases fit TRBD1. Germline-derived CDR1 and CDR2 are ENHRY and SYGVKD. Trimming cost V 10 bases and J 8 bases; bases outside gene matches: 11. There are 14 residues in the CDR3. The CDR3 nucleotides read TGTGCCACCCACAGGGACAGGGGTACAGATGAGCAGTTCTTC. It encodes CATHRDRGTDEQFF.

This clonotype was counted at least ten times. This rearrangement joins TRBV27 to TRBJ2-1; 9 positions match TRBD2. Germline assignment: CDR1 MNHEY and CDR2 SMNVEV (reference sequence). The V gene end was trimmed by 3 bases and the J gene end by 7 bases; junction bases not matched to a gene: 10. The CDR3 has 16 amino acids. CDR3 loop: CASSFVETSGPNEQFF. In DNA, the CDR3 is TGTGCCAGCAGTTTTGTGGAGACTAGCGGCCCGAATGAGCAGTTCTTC.

The table lists this clonotype with a few counts. The J gene is TRBJ1-5, the V gene TRBV29-1; no firm D call. Trimming cost V 6 bases and J 3 bases, with 9 bases left between them. The CDR3 has 12 amino acids. The germline V gene has CDR1 SQVTM and CDR2 ANQGSEA. CDR3 residues: CSVGGYNQPQHF. CDR3 nucleotide sequence: TGCAGCGTAGGAGGGTACAATCAGCCCCAGCATTTT.

This clonotype was detected a few times. The V gene is TRBV29-1, the J gene TRBJ1-1; D is unresolved. The germline CDR1 and CDR2 sequences are SQVTM and ANQGSEA. V was pared by 3 bases and J by 7 bases, with 6 bases between. CDR3 length: 10 amino acids. The CDR3 coding sequence is TGCAGCGTTGAGAGCGTTGAAGCTTTCTTT. As protein: CSVESVEAFF.